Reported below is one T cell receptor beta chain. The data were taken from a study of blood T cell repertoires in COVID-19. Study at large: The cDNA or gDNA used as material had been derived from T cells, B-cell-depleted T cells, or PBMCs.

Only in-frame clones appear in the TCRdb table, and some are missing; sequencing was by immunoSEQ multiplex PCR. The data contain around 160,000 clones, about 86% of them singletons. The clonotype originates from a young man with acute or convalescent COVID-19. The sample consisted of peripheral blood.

The CDR3 DNA reads as TGCGCCAGCAGCTCTTCACAGGGGCCCTACAATGAGCAGTTCTTC. It encodes CASSSSQGPYNEQFF. The rearrangement uses TRBV5-1 and TRBJ2-1; TRBD1 matches at 7 bases. After removal of 3 bases from V and 2 bases from J, the junction contained 5 bases not matched to a gene. Germline values: CDR1 SGHRS, CDR2 YFSETQ. CDR3 size: 15 residues. The variable domain in full, completed from reference TRBV5-1 and TRBJ2-1, reads KAGVTQTPRYLIKTRGQQVTLSCSPISGHRSVSWYQQTPGQGLQFLFEYFSETQRNKGNFPGRFSGRQFSNSRSEMNVSTLELGDSALYLCASSSSQGPYNEQFFGPGTRLTVL.